Presented here are 6 T cell receptor beta chains from one specimen sequenced in a study of blood T cell repertoires in COVID-19 (dated by TCRdb to the early 2020s). Library preparation employed the immunoSEQ multiplex PCR assay. Entries here come from immuneACCESS through TCRdb and include only in-frame sequences with V and J called. Some clones fail to appear in such tables; in the studies checked, an unresolved V gene covers under half of the shortfall, and the cause of the remainder is unknown. The sample table contains about 170,000 clones; only one count was recorded for approximately 82% of them. Around 20% of the sample is taken by the ten largest. Sequenced sample: peripheral blood. The source of these receptors is a woman between 65 and 79 years old who had recovered from COVID-19.

The chain employs TRBV28 and TRBJ1-1; unclear D gene. The CDR3 is made up of 11 amino acids. Germline V gene data show CDR1 as MDHEN and CDR2 as SYDVKM. The V end lost 6 bases, the J end lost 3 bases, and 5 bases lay between the germline ends. CDR3 in DNA: TGTGCCAGCAGCGGGGACACTGAAGCTTTCTTT. It encodes CASSGDTEAFF.

This clone was detected only a few times. The rearrangement links TRBV5-1 to TRBJ1-4; 8 positions match TRBD1. V shed 4 bases and J 0 bases; nucleotides not matched to a gene: 8. This CDR3 is 17 amino acids long. Germline CDR1 SGHRS, CDR2 YFSETQ. CDR3 in DNA: TGCGCCAGCAGCCGGGGGCAGGGGGCAGCAACTAATGAAAAACTGTTTTTT. Encoded protein: CASSRGQGAATNEKLFF.

V usage is TRBV4-1 and J usage is TRBJ2-1; perhaps TRBD2 as D (6 bases). The length of the CDR3 is 13 residues. CDR1 and CDR2 from the germline V gene are MGHRA and YSYEKL. The germline V and J ends were trimmed by 7 bases and 6 bases, with 13 bases remaining between them. The CDR3 DNA sequence: TGCGCCAGCACCTCGACTAGAATCAATGAGCAGTTCTTC. Translated: CASTSTRINEQFF.

The chain recombines TRBV12-3 or TRBV12-4 with TRBJ2-4, with 7 bases aligning to TRBD2. CDR3 size: 12 residues. V lost 7 bases to trimming and J lost 9 bases; unmatched junction nucleotides: 6. In DNA form, the CDR3 reads TGTGCCAGCACCCCCCCGGGGGGCATTCAGTACTTC. The encoded protein is CASTPPGGIQYF.

Only a few counts were recorded for this clone. The chain couples TRBV5-6 to TRBJ1-4, with D possibly matching TRBD1 (6 bases). This CDR3 has 15 amino acids. Trimming left V 0 bases short and J 2 bases short, with 8 bases between. CDR1 is SGHDT and CDR2 is YYEEEE in the germline V gene. The CDR3 loop is CASSLDRATNEKLFF. The CDR3 DNA sequence: TGTGCCAGCAGCTTGGACAGGGCGACTAATGAAAAACTGTTTTTT.

The chain has TRBV7-9 and TRBJ2-5, with 11 bases fitting TRBD2. Unmatched junction bases numbered 6, after V lost 1 base and J lost 2 bases. The germline V gene encodes CDR1 SEHNR and CDR2 FQNEAQ (reference sequence). The CDR3 has 17 residues. The CDR3 DNA reads TGTGCCAGCAGCTTAGGGCTAGCGGGGGGCCAACAAGAGACCCAGTACTTC. Amino acid sequence: CASSLGLAGGQQETQYF.